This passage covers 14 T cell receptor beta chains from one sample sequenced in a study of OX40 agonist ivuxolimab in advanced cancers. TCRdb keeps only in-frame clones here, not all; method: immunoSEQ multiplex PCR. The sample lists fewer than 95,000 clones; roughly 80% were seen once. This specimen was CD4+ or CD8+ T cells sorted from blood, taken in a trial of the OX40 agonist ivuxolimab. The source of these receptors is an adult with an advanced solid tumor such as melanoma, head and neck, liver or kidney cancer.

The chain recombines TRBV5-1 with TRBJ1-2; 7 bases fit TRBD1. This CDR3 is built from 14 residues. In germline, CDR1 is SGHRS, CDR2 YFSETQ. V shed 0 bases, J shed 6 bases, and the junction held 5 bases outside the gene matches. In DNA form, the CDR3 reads TGCGCCAGCAGCTTGGTCGCAGGGGGGCATGGCTACACCTTC. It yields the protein CASSLVAGGHGYTF.

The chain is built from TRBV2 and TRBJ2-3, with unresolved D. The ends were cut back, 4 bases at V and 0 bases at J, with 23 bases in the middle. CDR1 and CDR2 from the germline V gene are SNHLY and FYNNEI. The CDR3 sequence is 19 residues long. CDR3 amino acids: CASSGFLGFSDSSTDTQYF. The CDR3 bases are TGTGCCAGCAGTGGATTCTTGGGGTTTTCCGATTCTAGCACAGATACGCAGTATTTT.

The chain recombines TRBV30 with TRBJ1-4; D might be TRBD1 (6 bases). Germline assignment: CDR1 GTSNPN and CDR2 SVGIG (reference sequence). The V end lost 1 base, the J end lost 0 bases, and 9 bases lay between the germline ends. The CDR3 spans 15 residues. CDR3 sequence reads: CAWSAGGSTNEKLFF. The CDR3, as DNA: TGTGCCTGGAGTGCTGGGGGCTCAACTAATGAAAAACTGTTTTTT.

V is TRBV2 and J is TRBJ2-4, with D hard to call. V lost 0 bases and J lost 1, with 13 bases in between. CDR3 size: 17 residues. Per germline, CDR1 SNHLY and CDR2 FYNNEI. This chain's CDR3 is CASSEAPFGRAKNIQYF. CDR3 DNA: TGTGCCAGCAGTGAAGCGCCTTTTGGCAGGGCCAAAAACATTCAGTACTTC.

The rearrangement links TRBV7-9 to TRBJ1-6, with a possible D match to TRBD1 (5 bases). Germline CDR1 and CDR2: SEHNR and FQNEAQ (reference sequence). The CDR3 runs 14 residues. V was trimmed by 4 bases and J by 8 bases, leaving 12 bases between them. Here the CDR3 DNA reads TGTGCCAGCAGCTCCGGGGACCGAGATTCACCCCTCCACTTT. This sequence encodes CASSSGDRDSPLHF.

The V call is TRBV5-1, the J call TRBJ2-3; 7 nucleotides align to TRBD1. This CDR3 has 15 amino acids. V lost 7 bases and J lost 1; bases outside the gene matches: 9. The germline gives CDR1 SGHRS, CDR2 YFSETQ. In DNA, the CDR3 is TGCGCCAGCGCTGTTACAGGGGACCGCACAGATACGCAGTATTTT. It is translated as CASAVTGDRTDTQYF.

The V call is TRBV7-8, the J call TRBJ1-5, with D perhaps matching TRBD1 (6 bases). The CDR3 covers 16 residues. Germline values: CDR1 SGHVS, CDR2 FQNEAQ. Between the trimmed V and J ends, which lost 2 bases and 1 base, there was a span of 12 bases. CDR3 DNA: TGTGCCAGCAGCTTAAATTGGGGGGCGAGCAATCAGCCCCAGCATTTT. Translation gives CASSLNWGASNQPQHF.

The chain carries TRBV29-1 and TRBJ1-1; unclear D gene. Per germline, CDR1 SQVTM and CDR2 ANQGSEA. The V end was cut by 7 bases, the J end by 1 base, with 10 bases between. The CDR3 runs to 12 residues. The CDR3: CSALQKNTEAFF. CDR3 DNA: TGCAGCGCATTACAGAAGAACACTGAAGCTTTCTTT.

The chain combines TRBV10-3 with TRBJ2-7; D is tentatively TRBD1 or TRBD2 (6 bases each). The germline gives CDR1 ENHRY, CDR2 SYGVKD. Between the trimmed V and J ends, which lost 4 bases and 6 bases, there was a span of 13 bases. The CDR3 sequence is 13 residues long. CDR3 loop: CAISGEGGLEQYF. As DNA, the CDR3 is TGTGCCATCAGTGGAGAGGGGGGTCTCGAGCAGTACTTC.

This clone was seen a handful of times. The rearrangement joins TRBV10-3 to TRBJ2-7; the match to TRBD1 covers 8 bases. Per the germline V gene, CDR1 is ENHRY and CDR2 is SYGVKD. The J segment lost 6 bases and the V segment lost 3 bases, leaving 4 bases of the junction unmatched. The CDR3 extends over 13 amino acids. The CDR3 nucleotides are TGTGCCATCAGTGACCGGACAGGGTTCGAGCAGTACTTC. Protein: CAISDRTGFEQYF.

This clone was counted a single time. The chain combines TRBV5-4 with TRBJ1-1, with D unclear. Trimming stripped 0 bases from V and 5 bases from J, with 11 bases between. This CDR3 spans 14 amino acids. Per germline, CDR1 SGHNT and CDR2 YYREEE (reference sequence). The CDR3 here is CASSLVTVGTEAFF. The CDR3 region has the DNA TGTGCCAGCAGCTTGGTAACGGTGGGTACTGAAGCTTTCTTT.

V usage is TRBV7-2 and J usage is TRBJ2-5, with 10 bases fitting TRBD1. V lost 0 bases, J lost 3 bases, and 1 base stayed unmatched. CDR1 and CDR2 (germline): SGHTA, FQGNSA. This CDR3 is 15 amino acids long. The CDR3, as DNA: TGTGCCAGCAGCTTAGCCGGGACAGGGGAAGAGACCCAGTACTTC. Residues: CASSLAGTGEETQYF.

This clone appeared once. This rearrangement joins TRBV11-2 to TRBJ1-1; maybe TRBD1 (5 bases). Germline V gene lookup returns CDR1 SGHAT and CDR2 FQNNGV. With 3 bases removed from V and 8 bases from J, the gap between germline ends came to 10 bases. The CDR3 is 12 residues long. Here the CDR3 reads CASSLAGLEAFF. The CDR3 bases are TGTGCCAGCAGCTTGGCGGGGCTCGAAGCTTTCTTT.

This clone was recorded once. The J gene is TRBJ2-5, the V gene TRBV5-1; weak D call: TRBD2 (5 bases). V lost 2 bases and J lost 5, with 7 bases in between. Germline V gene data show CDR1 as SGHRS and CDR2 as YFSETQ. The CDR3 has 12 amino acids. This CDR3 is CASSFGGETQYF. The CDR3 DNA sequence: TGCGCCAGCAGCTTTGGCGGGGAGACCCAGTACTTC.